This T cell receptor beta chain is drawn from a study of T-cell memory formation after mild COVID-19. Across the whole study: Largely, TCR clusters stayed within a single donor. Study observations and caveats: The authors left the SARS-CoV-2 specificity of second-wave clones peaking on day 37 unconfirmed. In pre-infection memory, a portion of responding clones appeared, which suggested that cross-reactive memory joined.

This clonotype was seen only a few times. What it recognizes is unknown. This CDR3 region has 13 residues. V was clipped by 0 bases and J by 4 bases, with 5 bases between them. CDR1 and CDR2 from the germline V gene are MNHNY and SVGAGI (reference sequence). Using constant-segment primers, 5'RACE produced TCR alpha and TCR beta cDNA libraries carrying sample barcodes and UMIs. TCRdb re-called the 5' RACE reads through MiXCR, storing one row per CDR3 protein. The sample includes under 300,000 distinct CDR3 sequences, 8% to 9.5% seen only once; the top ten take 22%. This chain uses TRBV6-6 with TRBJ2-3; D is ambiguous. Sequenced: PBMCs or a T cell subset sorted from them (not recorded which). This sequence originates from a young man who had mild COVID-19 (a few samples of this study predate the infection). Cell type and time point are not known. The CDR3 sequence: CASSYSGADTQYF. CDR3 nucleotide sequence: TGTGCCAGCAGTTACTCGGGCGCAGATACGCAGTATTTT.